Sequencing of this T cell receptor (beta chain) was carried out in a study of CD8+CD57+ T cells in acquired aplastic anemia. Looking at the study overall: The mean DNA yield obtained from sorted CD4+ and CD8+ cells came to approximately 3 ug.

General observations from the study: In common between the patients and the controls were more than 25 CD8+ CDR3 sequences. Significance was not reached for CD8+ Simpson's diversity between patients and controls.

Genomic DNA templated the TCR beta VDJ and CDR3 profiling. One entry per CDR3 protein results from TCRdb running MiXCR on the reads. The repertoire holds under 350,000 distinct CDR3 sequences, 50% to 70% seen once, with 7% to 9% in the top ten. Note on this clonotype: What it binds is not known.

The specimen sequenced was sorted CD4+, CD8+, or CD8+CD57+ T cells (not recorded which) from PBMCs. This TCR was sampled from a human donor with severe aplastic anemia or a healthy control (not recorded which).

The CDR3 here is CASSLISVPGYGYTF. The CDR3 nucleotides read TGTGCCAGCAGCTTGATTTCGGTACCAGGCTATGGCTACACCTTC. This chain links TRBV5-6 with TRBJ1-2; D remains ambiguous. Germline V gives CDR1 SGHDT, CDR2 YYEEEE. The CDR3 covers 15 residues. Trimming took 1 base from V and 4 from J, leaving 14 bases between them. The whole variable domain, remainder taken from reference TRBV5-6 and TRBJ1-2, is DAGVTQSPTHLIKTRGQQVTLRCSPKSGHDTVSWYQQALGQGPQFIFQYYEEEERQRGNFPDRFSGHQFPNYSSELNVNALLLGDSALYLCASSLISVPGYGYTFGSGTRLTVV.